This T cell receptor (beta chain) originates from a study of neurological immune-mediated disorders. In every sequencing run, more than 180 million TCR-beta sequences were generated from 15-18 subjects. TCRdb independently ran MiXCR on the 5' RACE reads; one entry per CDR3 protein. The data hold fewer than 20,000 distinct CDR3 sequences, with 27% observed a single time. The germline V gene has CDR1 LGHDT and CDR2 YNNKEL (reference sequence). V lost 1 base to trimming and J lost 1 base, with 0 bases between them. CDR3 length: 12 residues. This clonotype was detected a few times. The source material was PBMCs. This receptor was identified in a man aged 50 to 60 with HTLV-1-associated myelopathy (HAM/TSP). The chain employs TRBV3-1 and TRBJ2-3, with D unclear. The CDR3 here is CASSQGTDTQYF. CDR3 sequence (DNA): TGTGCCAGCAGCCAAGGCACAGATACGCAGTATTTT.